The present T cell receptor (beta chain) was sequenced within a study of blood T cell repertoires in COVID-19. For the study at large: Samples came from the United States, Italy and Spain, spanning acute and convalescent COVID-19.

The CDR3 runs to 13 residues. Trimming cost V 5 bases and J 4 bases, with 10 bases left between them. Germline values: CDR1 SEHNR, CDR2 FQNEAQ (reference sequence). Authors' processing steps: Estimation of nucleated cell counts relied on the amplification of reference gene primers. The protocol was immunoSEQ multiplex PCR, while the TCRdb copy is restricted to in-frame clones and leaves out a portion. The D gene and trimming were derived from the DNA, and the V and J assignments and clone size from that table. This table has 150,000 to 200,000 clones, approximately 84% appearing once. The chain is built from TRBV7-9 and TRBJ2-3; no definite D call. This clonotype originated in a woman over 75 with COVID-19, enrolled during active disease. Sequencing was done on a sample of peripheral blood. CDR3 sequence: CASSLFGPDTQYF. The DNA of the CDR3 is TGTGCCAGCAGCCTCTTCGGTCCAGATACGCAGTATTTT.